Here is one TCR beta chain with its context. The target antigen is unknown. The healthy adult donors were HIV-negative and reported no recent acute infections or vaccinations. In the CD4+ fraction, cells were divided into CD45RA+ naive and CD45RA-negative memory subsets. V lost 5 bases and J lost 4, with 6 bases in between. Per germline, CDR1 MGHDK and CDR2 SYGVNS. The CDR3 totals 12 residues. This specimen comes from a study of shared clonotypes between healthy human individuals. General observations from the study: Sequencing depth was a factor that was expected to affect clonotype sharing among donors.

The repertoire was sequenced with immunoSEQ multiplex PCR; TCRdb's copy has only in-frame clones and lacks some. The sample lists a few million clones; approximately 90% were seen once. The receptor's source is a young man in good health. The sequenced sample consisted of naive CD4+ T cells sorted from blood. Subset described: CD45RA+ positively selected. The rearrangement links TRBV25-1 to TRBJ1-3, with D hard to call. The CDR3 coding sequence is TGTGCCAGCAGTACGCACGGAAACACCATATATTTT. It specifies CASSTHGNTIYF. Together with reference TRBV25-1 and TRBJ1-3, the CDR3 gives the full variable domain: EADIYQTPRYLVIGTGKKITLECSQTMGHDKMYWYQQDPGMELHLIHYSYGVNSTEKGDLSSESTVSRIRTEHFPLTLESARPSHTSQYLCASSTHGNTIYFGEGSWLTVV.